This T cell receptor (beta chain) was observed in a study of T cell repertoires in cytomegalovirus infection. V trimming: 2 bases; J trimming: 4 bases; junction bases outside the gene matches: 5. Germline V gene lookup returns CDR1 GTSNPN and CDR2 SVGIG (reference sequence). This CDR3 has 15 residues. TCRdb reprocessed the reads with MiXCR, giving one entry per CDR3 protein. The sample lists about 310,000 distinct CDR3 sequences; around a quarter were seen once. This clonotype was counted only a few times. Antigen unknown. This receptor was identified in a human donor in good health (CMV status not recorded). Some clones in this sample may be carry-over from other donors' samples. Sample: cultured PBMCs, taken from culture after CMV antigen stimulation. The J gene is TRBJ2-1, the V gene TRBV30; 10 bases are shared with TRBD2. CDR3 nucleotide sequence: TGTGCCTGGAGTATACTAGCGGGAATTTACAATGAGCAGTTCTTC. This sequence encodes CAWSILAGIYNEQFF.